The 22 T cell receptor beta chains below all came from one sample that was sequenced in a study of shared clonotypes between healthy human individuals. Profiling relied on immunoSEQ multiplex PCR, and the TCRdb table lists in-frame clones only, not all of them. The repertoire holds 2 million to 3 million clones, 80% to 95% seen once, with roughly 0.36% in the top ten. Material: naive CD4+ T cells from PBMCs. The subset: CD45RA+ positively selected. Source of these receptors: a man aged 18 to 29 in good health. Some clones in this sample may be carry-over from other donors' samples.

CDR3 DNA sequence: TGCGCCAGCAGTCCGGACTTTAATGAGCAGTTCTTC. Its protein is CASSPDFNEQFF. The chain couples TRBV5-1 to TRBJ2-1; possible D gene TRBD2, 5 bases. The CDR3 has 12 amino acids. Germline V CDR1 and CDR2: SGHRS, YFSETQ. Trimming removed 5 bases from V and 7 bases from J, with 10 bases in between. Looking up the rest from reference TRBV5-1 and TRBJ2-1 gives the full variable domain: KAGVTQTPRYLIKTRGQQVTLSCSPISGHRSVSWYQQTPGQGLQFLFEYFSETQRNKGNFPGRFSGRQFSNSRSEMNVSTLELGDSALYLCASSPDFNEQFFGPGTRLTVL.

The chain recombines TRBV5-1 with TRBJ2-7; 8 nucleotides align to TRBD1. The CDR3 consists of 15 residues. Germline-derived CDR1 and CDR2 are SGHRS and YFSETQ. J was trimmed by 3 bases and V by 4 bases; bases with no gene match: 9. The CDR3 loop reads CASSTAGGVGYEQYF. Written as DNA, the CDR3 is TGCGCCAGCAGCACCGCAGGGGGCGTAGGCTACGAGCAGTACTTC. Drawing the rest from reference TRBV5-1 and TRBJ2-7, the complete variable domain is KAGVTQTPRYLIKTRGQQVTLSCSPISGHRSVSWYQQTPGQGLQFLFEYFSETQRNKGNFPGRFSGRQFSNSRSEMNVSTLELGDSALYLCASSTAGGVGYEQYFGPGTRLTVT.

The chain carries TRBV7-3 and TRBJ2-3; 8 bases are shared with TRBD2. J was trimmed by 5 bases and V by 6 bases; bases with no gene match: 4. The CDR3 has 13 residues. Germline V CDR1 and CDR2: SGHTA, FQGTGA. Here the CDR3 DNA reads TGTGCCAGCAGGAGCGGGAGTGAAGATACGCAGTATTTT. It codes for CASRSGSEDTQYF.

A note on this clone: The sample holds other DNA sequences that translate to the same CDR3. V and J are TRBV2 and TRBJ2-1; D is perhaps TRBD2 (6 bases). Germline V CDR1 and CDR2: SNHLY, FYNNEI. CDR3 length equals 14 residues. Trimming took 2 bases from V and 6 from J, leaving 11 bases between them. CDR3 sequence reads: CASSESSGRNEQFF. The CDR3 DNA reads as TGTGCCAGCAGTGAAAGCAGCGGGCGCAATGAGCAGTTCTTC.

The rearrangement joins TRBV5-1 to TRBJ2-1, with 7 bases identical to TRBD2. The germline V gene has CDR1 SGHRS and CDR2 YFSETQ. The V and J ends lost 4 bases and 3 bases, in that order; junction bases with no gene match: 7. The CDR3 has 15 amino acids. CDR3: CASSLLAEGYNEQFF. CDR3 sequence (DNA): TGCGCCAGCAGCCTTCTAGCGGAAGGCTACAATGAGCAGTTCTTC.

The rearrangement uses TRBV5-4 and TRBJ2-1; TRBD1 is a possible D gene (6 bases). V lost 0 bases and J 15 bases, leaving 13 bases between the germline ends. Germline V gene data show CDR1 as SGHNT and CDR2 as YYREEE (reference sequence). The CDR3 consists of 12 residues. In nucleotides, the CDR3 is TGTGCCAGCAGCTTGGAGGCAGGGGAAACGTTCTTC. This translates into CASSLEAGETFF.

This clone was detected a few times. The sample contains more than one DNA sequence encoding this CDR3. This rearrangement joins TRBV18 to TRBJ1-5; tentatively, D is TRBD1 (6 bases). The CDR3 runs 14 residues. V shed 6 bases and J shed 1 base, with 10 bases lying between them. Germline V gene sequence: CDR1 KGHSH, CDR2 LQKENI. The CDR3 reads CASSPGQSNQPQHF. The CDR3 DNA reads TGTGCCAGCTCCCCGGGACAAAGCAATCAGCCCCAGCATTTT. Complete variable domain (other parts from reference TRBV18 and TRBJ1-5): NAGVMQNPRHLVRRRGQEARLRCSPMKGHSHVYWYRQLPEEGLKFMVYLQKENIIDESGMPKERFSAEFPKEGPSILRIQQVVRGDSAAYFCASSPGQSNQPQHFGDGTRLSIL.

V usage is TRBV4-1 and J usage is TRBJ2-7; 10 bases agree with TRBD1. Germline V lookup: CDR1 MGHRA, CDR2 YSYEKL. The CDR3 covers 14 residues. The J segment lost 6 bases and the V segment lost 4 bases, leaving 6 bases of the junction unmatched. For the CDR3, the DNA is TGCGCCAGCAGCCTCTCCGGGACAGGGGTCGAGCAGTACTTC. Translated: CASSLSGTGVEQYF.

V gene TRBV12-5 combines with J gene TRBJ2-1; perhaps TRBD2 as D (6 bases). V lost 6 bases and J lost 8, with 26 bases in between. The germline CDR1 and CDR2 sequences are LGHNT and FRNRAP. The CDR3 consists of 17 residues. The CDR3 loop reads CASGRTGGGLPVYEQFF. The DNA for the CDR3 is TGTGCTAGTGGCCGTACCGGGGGTGGGTTGCCTGTGTATGAGCAGTTCTTC. The entire variable domain, with the rest obtained from reference TRBV12-5 and TRBJ2-1, is as follows: DARVTQTPRHKVTEMGQEVTMRCQPILGHNTVFWYRQTMMQGLELLAYFRNRAPLDDSGMPKDRFSAEMPDATLATLKIQPSEPRDSAVYFCASGRTGGGLPVYEQFFGPGTRLTVL.

This clone was found once. The chain couples TRBV28 to TRBJ2-6; TRBD1 aligns across 9 bases. CDR1 MDHEN and CDR2 SYDVKM come from the germline V gene. Germline trimming cut 8 bases from V and 4 bases from J; bases unmatched to any gene: 15. CDR3 length: 18 residues. DNA of the CDR3: TGTGCCAGCCACCGTGGGACAGGGACGCCTGCCGGGGCCAACGTCCTGACTTTC. Its translation is CASHRGTGTPAGANVLTF.

The chain employs TRBV5-4 and TRBJ1-2; TRBD1 is a possible D gene (5 bases). CDR1 is SGHNT and CDR2 is YYREEE in the germline V gene (reference sequence). The V gene lost 3 bases and the J gene lost 3 bases, with 15 bases spanning the gap. The CDR3 has 15 residues. CDR3 DNA: TGTGCCAGCAGCTCCGATGATCGGGGGTACTATGGCTACACCTTC. It specifies CASSSDDRGYYGYTF.

This chain joins TRBV18 and TRBJ2-1; 7 bases line up with TRBD2. This CDR3 comprises 17 residues. The V gene's germline CDR1 is KGHSH and CDR2 LQKENI. The junction had 11 bases not matched to a gene; V was cut back by 0 bases and J by 6 bases. The CDR3 DNA reads as TGTGCCAGCTCACCACCTGGTCAAGGACTAGTCGGCAATGAGCAGTTCTTC. Protein product: CASSPPGQGLVGNEQFF.

The chain is built from TRBV28 and TRBJ2-1, with TRBD1 matching 7 bases. The V gene end was trimmed by 4 bases and the J gene end by 8 bases; junction bases not matched to a gene: 8. CDR3 length equals 14 residues. The V gene's germline CDR1 is MDHEN and CDR2 SYDVKM. The CDR3 bases are TGTGCCAGCAGTTCCCCAGGGGGTGGGGATGAGCAGTTCTTC. Amino acids: CASSSPGGGDEQFF.

The chain joins TRBV4-1 to TRBJ1-1; D call uncertain. Looked up from germline, CDR1 is MGHRA and CDR2 is YSYEKL. This CDR3 has 15 residues. The V gene lost 0 bases and the J gene lost 3 bases, with 11 bases spanning the gap. The CDR3 spells CASSQDRSGHTEAFF. The CDR3 bases are TGCGCCAGCAGCCAAGATCGGTCCGGACACACTGAAGCTTTCTTT.

This clone was recorded once. This specimen includes other DNA sequences encoding the same CDR3. The chain employs TRBV2 and TRBJ2-7; 8 nucleotides match TRBD1. In germline, CDR1 is SNHLY, CDR2 FYNNEI. The CDR3 length is 12 residues. The V gene end was trimmed by 6 bases and the J gene end by 4 bases; junction bases not matched to a gene: 2. CDR3 sequence (DNA): TGTGCCAGCAGCGGACAGGGATACGAGCAGTACTTC. This sequence encodes CASSGQGYEQYF.

Written as DNA, the CDR3 is TGTGCCAGCAGTTTAGGGGGAAACTCCTACAATGAGCAGTTCTTC. This encodes CASSLGGNSYNEQFF. The V call is TRBV28, the J call TRBJ2-1; D tentatively fits TRBD1 or TRBD2 (5 bases each). Germline assignment: CDR1 MDHEN and CDR2 SYDVKM. This CDR3 is 15 amino acids long. Between the trimmed V and J ends, which lost 2 bases and 0 bases, there was a span of 8 bases.

This clone was detected only once. J is TRBJ2-7 and V is TRBV7-2, with D tentatively TRBD1 (5 bases). CDR1 and CDR2 (germline): SGHTA, FQGNSA. CDR3 length equals 14 residues. The V end was cut by 4 bases, the J end by 5 bases, with 15 bases between. The CDR3 sequence is CASSSQGTGDEQYF. The CDR3 DNA reads TGTGCCAGCAGCTCCCAGGGTACTGGGGACGAGCAGTACTTC.

The gene calls are TRBV4-1 and TRBJ2-3, with 8 bases that match TRBD2. Trimming at V came to 1 base and at J to 5 bases, leaving 8 bases not matched to a gene. Germline V gene sequence: CDR1 MGHRA, CDR2 YSYEKL. This CDR3 is 16 amino acids long. CDR3 DNA: TGCGCCAGCAGCCAAGTTCCTCCGGGACTAGGAGATACGCAGTATTTT. Its translation: CASSQVPPGLGDTQYF.

In DNA, the CDR3 is TGCGCCAGCAGCCAAGGGGACCGACCCGTCAATGAGCAGTTCTTC. It is translated as CASSQGDRPVNEQFF. The chain is built from TRBV5-1 and TRBJ2-1; D may match TRBD1 or TRBD2 (5 bases each). Germline loops: CDR1 SGHRS, CDR2 YFSETQ. The length of the CDR3 is 15 residues. Trimming pared 4 bases from V and 6 bases from J, leaving 17 bases between.

V usage is TRBV27 and J usage is TRBJ1-1; D is undetermined. The CDR3 is 15 amino acids. Trimming cost V 4 bases and J 4 bases, with 16 bases left between them. Germline V CDR1 and CDR2: MNHEY, SMNVEV (reference sequence). This CDR3 is CASSSYEGLGTEAFF. The CDR3 DNA sequence: TGTGCCAGCAGTTCCTACGAGGGTCTCGGCACTGAAGCTTTCTTT.

V is TRBV30 and J is TRBJ1-2, with D tentatively TRBD1 (5 bases). Germline CDR1 GTSNPN, CDR2 SVGIG (reference sequence). V was shortened by 8 bases and J by 0 bases, with 13 bases between the two germline ends. The CDR3 spans 13 residues. The CDR3, as DNA: TGTGCCGTCCGGGACCTTTCTAACTATGGCTACACCTTC. Encoded protein: CAVRDLSNYGYTF.

This chain connects TRBV27 to TRBJ1-2; D may be TRBD1 (6 bases). V was clipped by 3 bases and J by 3 bases, with 11 bases between them. Per germline, CDR1 MNHEY and CDR2 SMNVEV (reference sequence). This CDR3 is 14 amino acids long. As DNA, the CDR3 is TGTGCCAGCAGTTTTAGGGGGGTTCACTATGGCTACACCTTC. It yields the protein CASSFRGVHYGYTF.